These 28 T cell receptor beta chains share one sample of origin, sequenced in a study of shared clonotypes between healthy human individuals. Terminally differentiated effector memory CD45RA+ cells were excluded from the naive CD8 cells, which were CD45RO-negative and positively selected for CCR7. The table came from immunoSEQ multiplex PCR; TCRdb's copy has only in-frame clones and leaves some out. Seen here are about 2 million clones, approximately 94% observed once, and the top ten hold 0.9% to 1.3%. The sequenced material came from naive CD8+ T cells sorted from blood. Receptors originate from a man younger than 35 in good health.

This chain connects TRBV21-1 to TRBJ2-5; the table calls TRBD2, which could not be checked here. TRBV21-1 constitutes a pseudogene. The CDR3 has 10 amino acids. This CDR3 is CASRVETQYF. DNA for the CDR3: TGTGCCAGCCGGGTAGAGACCCAGTACTTC.

J is TRBJ2-7 and V is TRBV5-1; 16 bases line up with TRBD2. J gave up 2 bases and V 4 bases, and 3 bases lay outside the gene matches. The CDR3 spans 16 residues. Germline CDR1 SGHRS, CDR2 YFSETQ. CDR3 amino acids: CASSTGTSGGAYEQYF. CDR3 sequence (DNA): TGCGCCAGCAGCACCGGGACTAGCGGGGGGGCCTACGAGCAGTACTTC.

This chain uses TRBV29-1 with TRBJ2-7, with D possibly TRBD1 on 5 matching bases. Trimming shortened V by 4 bases and J by 6 bases, and 16 bases separated the two germline ends. This CDR3 is 13 amino acids long. CDR1 SQVTM and CDR2 ANQGSEA come from the germline V gene. The CDR3 protein is CSVVAQARGEQYF. DNA of the CDR3: TGCAGCGTTGTGGCACAGGCTAGGGGCGAGCAGTACTTC.

The chain combines TRBV6-1 with TRBJ2-2; no reliable D call. Trimming removed 3 bases at V and 4 bases at J, with 3 bases between. The CDR3 is 12 residues long. The V gene's germline CDR1 is MNHNS and CDR2 SASEGT. Here the CDR3 DNA reads TGTGCCAGCAGTGACATCACCGGGGAGCTGTTTTTT. Amino acids: CASSDITGELFF.

The chain is built from TRBV27 and TRBJ2-1, with 12 bases matching TRBD1. CDR3 length equals 15 residues. Germline trimming cut 2 bases from V and 8 bases from J; bases unmatched to any gene: 4. Per germline, CDR1 MNHEY and CDR2 SMNVEV (reference sequence). The CDR3 sequence is CASSLEGQGADEQFF. The CDR3 region has the DNA TGTGCCAGCAGTTTAGAGGGACAGGGGGCTGATGAGCAGTTCTTC.

The chain uses TRBV29-1 and TRBJ2-1; either TRBD1 or TRBD2 may fit D (5 bases each). Trimming stripped 6 bases from V and 8 bases from J, with 14 bases between. CDR1 is SQVTM, CDR2 ANQGSEA, per germline. This CDR3 is 12 amino acids long. CDR3 sequence (DNA): TGCAGCGTGGTTAGGGACGTCTATGAGCAGTTCTTC. Protein: CSVVRDVYEQFF.

The J gene is TRBJ2-5, the V gene TRBV7-2; D is unresolved. The V gene's germline CDR1 is SGHTA and CDR2 FQGNSA. The CDR3 runs to 13 residues. V was shortened by 8 bases and J by 4 bases, with 14 bases between the two germline ends. The CDR3 DNA sequence: TGTGCCAGCGAATCCGACTTAGTAGAGACCCAGTACTTC. This translates into CASESDLVETQYF.

The chain links TRBV6-6 to TRBJ1-4; TRBD1 is a possible D gene (5 bases). The V and J ends lost 6 bases and 0 bases respectively, with 8 bases between them. The CDR3 runs to 14 residues. Germline loops: CDR1 MNHNY, CDR2 SVGAGI (reference sequence). CDR3 nucleotides: TGTGCCAGCAGCCCGACAGCAACTAATGAAAAACTGTTTTTT. Residues: CASSPTATNEKLFF.

CDR3 bases: TGTGCCAGCAGTGAGTTAGCGGAAGAGACCCAGTACTTC. Protein sequence: CASSELAEETQYF. The gene calls are TRBV27 and TRBJ2-5, with D possibly TRBD2 on 6 matching bases. The CDR3 is made up of 13 amino acids. CDR1 and CDR2 from the germline V gene are MNHEY and SMNVEV (reference sequence). The V and J ends lost 5 bases and 3 bases respectively, with 10 bases between them.

This rearrangement joins TRBV2 to TRBJ2-1; 10 bases match TRBD2. The V segment lost 7 bases and the J segment 7 bases; nucleotides outside the gene matches: 13. The germline V gene encodes CDR1 SNHLY and CDR2 FYNNEI. The CDR3 runs 16 residues. The CDR3 DNA reads as TGTGCCAGCATATGGACGAGTCTAGCGGGAGTGAATGAGCAGTTCTTC. Protein product: CASIWTSLAGVNEQFF.

V and J are TRBV2 and TRBJ1-1; D uncertain. Trimming stripped 3 bases from V and 8 bases from J, with 16 bases between. This CDR3 has 14 residues. Germline CDR1 reads SNHLY; CDR2 reads FYNNEI. The CDR3 DNA reads as TGTGCCAGCAGTGAGCACAGCCTCTTAAGGGAAGCTTTCTTT. This codes for CASSEHSLLREAFF.

The chain recombines TRBV6-5 with TRBJ1-2, with D possibly TRBD1 on 5 matching bases. The germline V gene has CDR1 MNHEY and CDR2 SVGAGI. Trimming stripped 7 bases from V and 8 bases from J, with 23 bases between. This CDR3 comprises 15 residues. This CDR3 reads CASTYRGLVGEGYTF. CDR3 nucleotides: TGTGCCAGCACCTACCGGGGACTGGTGGGAGAAGGCTACACCTTC.

Concerning this clone itself: Other DNA sequences in this sample translate to the same CDR3. The chain recombines TRBV4-1 with TRBJ2-7; TRBD1 matches 8 bases. CDR1 is MGHRA and CDR2 is YSYEKL in the germline V gene. CDR3 length: 15 residues. J lost 4 bases, V lost 0 bases, and 5 bases had no gene match. The CDR3 bases are TGCGCCAGCAGCCAAGAAGGGACAGGTCATTACGAGCAGTACTTC. This translates into CASSQEGTGHYEQYF.

The rearrangement uses TRBV7-9 and TRBJ2-7; tentative D call: TRBD1 (6 bases). Trimming left V 1 base short and J 7 bases short, with 11 bases between. This CDR3 comprises 13 residues. Germline loops: CDR1 SEHNR, CDR2 FQNEAQ (reference sequence). CDR3: CASSLVQGEEQYF. CDR3 sequence (DNA): TGTGCCAGCAGCTTAGTACAGGGTGAGGAGCAGTACTTC.

The chain couples TRBV6-6 to TRBJ2-7, with D hard to call. The CDR3 spans 12 residues. Germline V CDR1 and CDR2: MNHNY, SVGAGI (reference sequence). Trimming cost V 2 bases and J 4 bases, with 6 bases left between them. The CDR3 nucleotides read TGTGCCAGCAGTTACCCTTTATACGAGCAGTACTTC. Its protein product is CASSYPLYEQYF.

The genes are TRBV2 and TRBJ2-5; D is ambiguous. V shed 4 bases and J shed 4 bases, with 4 bases lying between them. There are 11 residues in the CDR3. From germline, CDR1 is SNHLY and CDR2 FYNNEI. CDR3 in amino acids: CASSVSETQYF. CDR3 sequence (DNA): TGTGCCAGCAGTGTTTCAGAGACCCAGTACTTC.

This clone was counted once. V gene TRBV11-3 combines with J gene TRBJ2-2, with TRBD1 matching 7 bases. Germline CDR1 is SGHNT and CDR2 is YENEEA. The CDR3 consists of 14 residues. Trimming removed 5 bases from V and 6 bases from J; junction bases left unmatched: 6. In DNA form, the CDR3 reads TGTGCCAGCAGCCCTCCCGACAGGGCCGGGGAGCTGTTTTTT. Its translation is CASSPPDRAGELFF.

This chain uses TRBV7-2 with TRBJ2-1; D possibly corresponds to TRBD2 (6 bases). Germline assignment: CDR1 SGHTA and CDR2 FQGNSA. There are 13 residues in the CDR3. The ends were cut back, 5 bases at V and 6 bases at J, with 11 bases in the middle. The CDR3 DNA sequence: TGTGCCAGCAGCCCCCGGGAGTCCAATGAGCAGTTCTTC. Translation: CASSPRESNEQFF.

The count of this clone is one. DNA of the CDR3: TGTGCCAGCAACTACTTACCGGACCACGAGCAGTACTTC. Translation gives CASNYLPDHEQYF. J is TRBJ2-7 and V is TRBV5-5; no clear D gene. CDR3 length: 13 amino acids. The germline V gene has CDR1 SGHKS and CDR2 YYEKEE (reference sequence). V was shortened by 6 bases and J by 5 bases, with 15 bases between the two germline ends.

The chain carries TRBV28 and TRBJ1-5, with 9 bases identical to TRBD1. V lost 2 bases and J lost 10; bases outside the gene matches: 12. The CDR3 runs to 16 residues. CDR1 and CDR2 from the germline V gene are MDHEN and SYDVKM. CDR3 region: CASSLGQGPPNEPQHF. As DNA, the CDR3 is TGTGCCAGCAGTTTAGGACAGGGGCCGCCCAATGAACCCCAGCATTTT. The whole variable domain, filled in from reference TRBV28 and TRBJ1-5, reads DVKVTQSSRYLVKRTGEKVFLECVQDMDHENMFWYRQDPGLGLRLIYFSYDVKMKEKGDIPEGYSVSREKKERFSLILESASTNQTSMYLCASSLGQGPPNEPQHFGDGTRLSIL.

This sequence joins TRBV11-3 and TRBJ2-1; tentatively, D is TRBD1 or TRBD2 (5 bases each). V was shortened by 4 bases and J by 8 bases, with 12 bases between the two germline ends. CDR3 length: 13 amino acids. Germline CDR1 reads SGHNT; CDR2 reads YENEEA. CDR3 in amino acids: CASSSGLGDEQFF. CDR3 sequence (DNA): TGTGCCAGCAGCTCGGGGTTAGGGGATGAGCAGTTCTTC. Based on the CDR3 plus reference TRBV11-3 and TRBJ2-1, the full variable domain is EAGVVQSPRYKIIEKKQPVAFWCNPISGHNTLYWYLQNLGQGPELLIRYENEEAVDDSQLPKDRFSAERLKGVDSTLKIQPAELGDSAVYLCASSSGLGDEQFFGPGTRLTVL.

The chain combines TRBV27 with TRBJ2-3; D gene unclear. Trimming pared 5 bases from V and 1 base from J, leaving 10 bases between. The germline gives CDR1 MNHEY, CDR2 SMNVEV (reference sequence). The length of the CDR3 is 14 residues. The CDR3 sequence is CASSELGGTDTQYF. The DNA of the CDR3 is TGTGCCAGCAGTGAGCTTGGGGGCACAGATACGCAGTATTTT.

The chain recombines TRBV19 with TRBJ1-4, with D maybe TRBD1 (5 bases). CDR1 LNHDA and CDR2 SQIVND come from the germline V gene (reference sequence). With 6 bases removed from V and 4 bases from J, the gap between germline ends came to 15 bases. The CDR3 consists of 15 residues. The CDR3 nucleotides are TGTGCCAGTAGCCAATCAGGGTTGGGTAATGAAAAACTGTTTTTT. This encodes CASSQSGLGNEKLFF.

This clone was seen only a few times. V is TRBV7-6 and J is TRBJ1-6; no reliable D call. The germline V gene has CDR1 SGHVS and CDR2 FNYEAQ. The V and J ends lost 1 base and 6 bases respectively, with 10 bases between them. The CDR3 is 15 amino acids. CDR3 residues: CASSLGSAGNSPLHF. In nucleotides, the CDR3 is TGTGCCAGCAGCTTAGGTTCGGCGGGTAATTCACCCCTCCACTTT.

As for this clone: Within the sample, other DNA sequences also encode this same CDR3. This chain uses TRBV6-5 with TRBJ2-2; D call uncertain. Germline lookup yields CDR1 MNHEY and CDR2 SVGAGI. The CDR3 contains 15 residues. V was pared by 2 bases and J by 1 base, with 8 bases between. CDR3 protein: CASSYTGLNTGELFF. For the CDR3, the DNA is TGTGCCAGCAGTTACACGGGCTTGAACACCGGGGAGCTGTTTTTT.

This chain links TRBV5-1 with TRBJ2-1; 11 bases line up with TRBD2. CDR3 length: 20 amino acids. Trimming removed 4 bases from V and 0 bases from J; junction bases left unmatched: 15. The germline V gene has CDR1 SGHRS and CDR2 YFSETQ. CDR3 region: CASSDLTSGVIQSSYNEQFF. The CDR3 nucleotides read TGCGCCAGCAGCGATTTGACTAGCGGGGTTATACAGAGCTCCTACAATGAGCAGTTCTTC.

The rearrangement uses TRBV18 and TRBJ2-5, with 12 bases that match TRBD1. This CDR3 spans 17 amino acids. The V gene end was trimmed by 0 bases and the J gene end by 3 bases; junction bases not matched to a gene: 5. Germline-derived CDR1 and CDR2 are KGHSH and LQKENI. The CDR3 bases are TGTGCCAGCTCACCACCGGGACAGGGGGCTATGGAAGAGACCCAGTACTTC. It translates to CASSPPGQGAMEETQYF. The complete variable domain, with remaining parts taken from reference TRBV18 and TRBJ2-5, reads NAGVMQNPRHLVRRRGQEARLRCSPMKGHSHVYWYRQLPEEGLKFMVYLQKENIIDESGMPKERFSAEFPKEGPSILRIQQVVRGDSAAYFCASSPPGQGAMEETQYFGPGTRLLVL.

V usage is TRBV19 and J usage is TRBJ1-1, with D uncertain. Trimming removed 5 bases at V and 3 bases at J, with 13 bases between. The CDR3 is made up of 14 amino acids. Germline CDR1 reads LNHDA; CDR2 reads SQIVND (reference sequence). CDR3 sequence (DNA): TGTGCCAGTAGTCCCCAGACGGGGTACACTGAAGCTTTCTTT. Its protein product is CASSPQTGYTEAFF.